These 13 T cell receptor beta chains share one sample of origin, sequenced in a study of T cell changes during pregnancy in multiple sclerosis. Produced via immunoSEQ multiplex PCR; TCRdb's table is partial and in-frame only. Of approximately 44,000 clones in the sample, around nine tenths are singletons; the top ten hold roughly 0.72%. The starting material was CD4+ T cells from peripheral blood mononuclear cells, obtained before pregnancy. The receptor source for this set is a female donor with multiple sclerosis, enrolled in a pregnancy study.

The chain uses TRBV6-6 and TRBJ2-7, with 7 bases identical to TRBD2. This CDR3 has 16 amino acids. Germline trimming cut 2 bases from V and 0 bases from J; bases unmatched to any gene: 7. The V gene's germline CDR1 is MNHNY and CDR2 SVGAGI (reference sequence). The CDR3: CASSYGRDKNSYEQYF. Written as DNA, the CDR3 is TGTGCCAGCAGTTACGGGAGGGATAAGAACTCCTACGAGCAGTACTTC.

The rearrangement joins TRBV7-3 to TRBJ1-1, with D possibly TRBD1 on 6 matching bases. V was shortened by 2 bases and J by 3 bases, with 13 bases between the two germline ends. This CDR3 has 15 amino acids. CDR1 is SGHTA and CDR2 is FQGTGA in the germline V gene. CDR3 in amino acids: CASSLRGARDTEAFF. The CDR3 DNA reads as TGTGCCAGCAGCTTACGGGGGGCGCGAGACACTGAAGCTTTCTTT.

The CDR3 nucleotides are TGTGCCAGCAGCTCACTAGCGGGATCAGGGGAGCTGTTTTTT. Its protein is CASSSLAGSGELFF. The chain recombines TRBV11-2 with TRBJ2-2; 10 positions match TRBD2. This CDR3 region has 14 residues. Trimming took 4 bases from V and 8 from J; bases not matched to a gene: 4. In germline, CDR1 is SGHAT, CDR2 FQNNGV.

V usage is TRBV18 and J usage is TRBJ1-1; TRBD1 aligns across 10 bases. The CDR3 runs 19 residues. Germline values: CDR1 KGHSH, CDR2 LQKENI. V shed 6 bases, J shed 1 base, and the junction held 17 bases outside the gene matches. DNA of the CDR3: TGTGCCAGCTCGCGAGACATCCGGGACAGGGGCTCTCGGAACACTGAAGCTTTCTTT. This gives the protein CASSRDIRDRGSRNTEAFF.

The rearrangement uses TRBV27 and TRBJ2-2; 10 nucleotides match TRBD2. The CDR3 runs 13 residues. Per germline, CDR1 MNHEY and CDR2 SMNVEV (reference sequence). V trimming: 6 bases; J trimming: 6 bases; junction bases outside the gene matches: 1. CDR3 in DNA: TGTGCCAGCAGCGGACTAGCGGCCGGGGAGCTGTTTTTT. Amino acid sequence: CASSGLAAGELFF.

The chain employs TRBV9 and TRBJ1-5, with 8 nucleotides matching TRBD1. The J segment lost 5 bases and the V segment lost 0 bases, leaving 4 bases of the junction unmatched. Germline-derived CDR1 and CDR2 are SGDLS and YYNGEE. The CDR3 sequence is 15 residues long. Here the CDR3 reads CASSVGQGRDQPQHF. The CDR3 nucleotides read TGTGCCAGCAGCGTAGGACAGGGGAGGGATCAGCCCCAGCATTTT.

V usage is TRBV7-9 and J usage is TRBJ2-7, with 10 bases that match TRBD1. Germline trimming cut 5 bases from V and 3 bases from J; bases unmatched to any gene: 4. This CDR3 spans 14 amino acids. The germline V gene has CDR1 SEHNR and CDR2 FQNEAQ (reference sequence). The CDR3 reads CASSRGTGDYEQYF. As DNA, the CDR3 is TGTGCCAGCAGCCGAGGGACAGGGGACTACGAGCAGTACTTC.

The chain employs TRBV20-1 and TRBJ2-5; D unclear. The length of the CDR3 is 11 residues. V lost 3 bases to trimming and J lost 5 bases, with 7 bases between them. Germline V CDR1 and CDR2: DFQATT, SNEGSKA (reference sequence). The CDR3 is CSARAVETQYF. CDR3 coding DNA: TGCAGTGCTAGGGCCGTCGAGACCCAGTACTTC.

This clone was counted between two and nine times. The gene calls are TRBV9 and TRBJ1-2; D is possibly TRBD1 (5 bases). Trimming removed 1 base at V and 7 bases at J, with 17 bases between. Germline V gene data show CDR1 as SGDLS and CDR2 as YYNGEE. CDR3 length: 15 amino acids. The CDR3 DNA sequence: TGTGCCAGCAGCGTACTGGACACCCGGCTGGGTGGCTACACCTTC. Amino acids: CASSVLDTRLGGYTF.

This sequence joins TRBV29-1 and TRBJ1-4; perhaps TRBD1 as D (5 bases). Trimming pared 3 bases from V and 7 bases from J, leaving 12 bases between. Per the germline V gene, CDR1 is SQVTM and CDR2 is ANQGSEA. The CDR3 extends over 13 amino acids. DNA of the CDR3: TGCAGCGTTGACGGGGTCGGGGGTGAAAAACTGTTTTTT. It is translated as CSVDGVGGEKLFF. The full variable domain, rest sourced from reference TRBV29-1 and TRBJ1-4, is SAVISQKPSRDICQRGTSLTIQCQVDSQVTMMFWYRQQPGQSLTLIATANQGSEATYESGFVIDKFPISRPNLTFSTLTVSNMSPEDSSIYLCSVDGVGGEKLFFGSGTQLSVL.

The genes are TRBV13 and TRBJ2-1; D is possibly TRBD2 (6 bases). Trimming stripped 6 bases from V and 5 bases from J, with 17 bases between. The germline CDR1 and CDR2 sequences are PRHDT and FYEKMQ (reference sequence). There are 15 residues in the CDR3. The CDR3 DNA follows: TGTGCCAGCAGACGTCGGGGACTTACTAACAATGAGCAGTTCTTC. This translates into CASRRRGLTNNEQFF.

CDR3 sequence reads: CASSLDNAMTPLHF. The CDR3 bases are TGCGCCAGCAGCTTGGACAATGCAATGACACCCCTCCACTTT. This chain connects TRBV5-1 to TRBJ1-6, with D unresolved. Germline V lookup: CDR1 SGHRS, CDR2 YFSETQ. The CDR3 is made up of 14 amino acids. Trimming cost V 0 bases and J 11 bases, with 12 bases left between them.

The chain carries TRBV25-1 and TRBJ1-1, with D perhaps matching TRBD1 (5 bases). Per the germline V gene, CDR1 is MGHDK and CDR2 is SYGVNS. The CDR3 contains 16 residues. The germline V and J ends were trimmed by 3 bases and 4 bases, with 18 bases remaining between them. For the CDR3, the DNA is TGTGCCAGCAGTGACCATCGGGGGGTCACGAGCACTGAAGCTTTCTTT. Encoded protein: CASSDHRGVTSTEAFF.